This T cell receptor beta chain was captured by sequencing in a study of T cell repertoires in cytomegalovirus infection. In the study overall: TCR beta signatures that were public indicated CMV infection and matching HLA type. Overall study results and limits: Adding up the frequency of public TCR beta families identified people who carried CMV plus the relevant HLA.

TCRdb passed the reads through MiXCR, listing each CDR3 protein once. The table lists over 250,000 distinct CDR3 sequences, around 20% of them singletons. This clonotype was counted ten times or more. What it binds is unknown. This sample comprised cultured PBMCs, obtained from culture after CMV antigen stimulation. The sequence was obtained from a human donor in good health (CMV status not recorded). Some clones in this sample may be carry-over from other donors' samples.

The CDR3 region is CASSQTGLGTEAFF. CDR3 in DNA: TGTGCCAGCAGCCAGACAGGGTTGGGAACTGAAGCTTTCTTT. The chain couples TRBV7-2 to TRBJ1-1; TRBD1 aligns across 7 bases. V was pared by 5 bases and J by 5 bases, with 8 bases of the junction left unmatched. The CDR3 runs 14 residues. The germline V gene encodes CDR1 SGHTA and CDR2 FQGNSA.